These 13 T cell receptor beta chains originate from one sample sequenced in a study of shared clonotypes between healthy human individuals. Assay: immunoSEQ multiplex PCR; the TCRdb copy retains only in-frame clones and omits some. The sample lists around 940,000 clones, over 75% occurring once. Sequenced: memory CD4+ T cells sorted from blood. The subset here: CD45RA-negative fraction. Receptor source: a man younger than 35 in good health.

Turning to this clone: This same CDR3 is encoded by further DNA sequences in the sample. This chain joins TRBV6-5 and TRBJ1-2; a possible D gene is TRBD1 (5 bases). Trimming took off 2 bases at V and 7 bases at J, with 5 bases between the two ends. The CDR3 contains 11 residues. Germline V gene sequence: CDR1 MNHEY, CDR2 SVGAGI. The DNA of the CDR3 is TGTGCCAGCAGTTACAGGGGTGGCTACACCTTC. Encoded protein: CASSYRGGYTF.

V is TRBV30 and J is TRBJ1-6; possible D gene TRBD1, 6 bases. V shed 7 bases and J shed 0 bases, with 22 bases lying between them. The CDR3 has 18 amino acids. Per germline, CDR1 GTSNPN and CDR2 SVGIG (reference sequence). CDR3 in amino acids: CASHRDTGPSSYNSPLHF. Written as DNA, the CDR3 is TGTGCCTCGCACCGGGACACCGGACCCAGCTCCTATAATTCACCCCTCCACTTT.

This clone was seen more than once but under ten times. Relative to the germline gene, one junction end is altered; a read error may explain this. The sample carries other DNA sequences with the same CDR3. The chain combines TRBV7-7 with TRBJ2-2; D assignment may be TRBD1 or TRBD2 (5 bases each). This CDR3 is built from 14 residues. Germline CDR1 reads SSHAT; CDR2 reads FNYEAQ (reference sequence). CDR3 loop: CASSLGTNTGELFF. The CDR3, as DNA: TGTGCTAGCAGCCTCGGGACCAACACCGGGGAGCTGTTTTTT.

In DNA, the CDR3 is TGTGCCAGCAGCTTAGACCGTTCGAGTAAAGCTTTCTTT. This codes for CASSLDRSSKAFF. This chain uses TRBV7-2 with TRBJ1-1; no clear D gene. Trimming stripped 1 base from V and 9 bases from J, with 12 bases between. The CDR3 spans 13 residues. CDR1 is SGHTA and CDR2 is FQGNSA in the germline V gene.

The rearrangement uses TRBV2 and TRBJ1-5, with a tentative D call TRBD1 (6 bases). V lost 6 bases and J 4 bases, leaving 16 bases between the germline ends. Germline lookup yields CDR1 SNHLY and CDR2 FYNNEI. The CDR3 has 15 amino acids. The CDR3 loop is CASRMTDRPNQPQHF. In DNA, the CDR3 is TGTGCCAGCAGGATGACTGACAGGCCTAATCAGCCCCAGCATTTT.

The CDR3 here is CASSLPGTTYEQYF. The CDR3, as DNA: TGTGCCAGCAGCTTGCCCGGGACAACTTACGAGCAGTACTTC. The chain uses TRBV5-5 and TRBJ2-7; D is possibly TRBD1 (6 bases). Germline CDR1 is SGHKS and CDR2 is YYEKEE (reference sequence). V dropped 1 base and J dropped 4 bases, with 12 bases sitting between them. The CDR3 consists of 14 residues. The whole variable domain, remainder taken from reference TRBV5-5 and TRBJ2-7, is DAGVTQSPTHLIKTRGQQVTLRCSPISGHKSVSWYQQVLGQGPQFIFQYYEKEERGRGNFPDRFSARQFPNYSSELNVNALLLGDSALYLCASSLPGTTYEQYFGPGTRLTVT.

The V and J genes are TRBV12-5 and TRBJ2-1; 7 bases align to TRBD1. Losses at the gene ends were 7 bases for V and 0 bases for J; bases not matched to a gene: 3. Germline lookup yields CDR1 LGHNT and CDR2 FRNRAP. The CDR3 runs to 14 residues. Here the CDR3 reads CASARDSSYNEQFF. The DNA of the CDR3 is TGTGCTAGTGCCAGGGACAGCTCCTACAATGAGCAGTTCTTC.

The chain links TRBV10-3 to TRBJ2-1; weak D call: TRBD2 (6 bases). Germline V gene data show CDR1 as ENHRY and CDR2 as SYGVKD. The CDR3 has 17 amino acids. V was pared by 3 bases and J by 4 bases, with 19 bases between. The CDR3: CAISDQNRDSLYNEQFF. The CDR3, as DNA: TGTGCCATCAGTGATCAAAACCGGGACTCGCTTTACAATGAGCAGTTCTTC.

CDR3 residues: CASSPRQYNSPLHF. CDR3 nucleotides: TGTGCCAGCAGCCCGCGACAGTATAATTCACCCCTCCACTTT. The V and J genes are TRBV5-6 and TRBJ1-6; the D gene is possibly TRBD1 (5 bases). V was clipped by 4 bases and J by 4 bases, with 9 bases between them. Germline CDR1 SGHDT, CDR2 YYEEEE. This CDR3 is built from 14 residues.

This clone was counted only a few times. Distinct nucleotide sequences in the sample also encode this CDR3. The chain links TRBV4-3 to TRBJ2-2; 9 bases agree with TRBD2. Germline CDR1 is LGHNA and CDR2 is YSLEER. Trimming took 0 bases from V and 4 from J; bases not matched to a gene: 6. CDR3 size: 17 residues. The CDR3 spells CASSQERLAGRTGELFF. CDR3 nucleotides: TGCGCCAGCAGCCAAGAACGGCTAGCGGGACGCACCGGGGAGCTGTTTTTT.

This clone was observed at least ten times. Other DNA variants within this sample encode the same CDR3. V is TRBV2 and J is TRBJ1-2, with D unresolved. The CDR3 extends over 13 amino acids. Trimming shortened V by 0 bases and J by 1 base, and 3 bases separated the two germline ends. Germline V CDR1 and CDR2: SNHLY, FYNNEI. The CDR3 nucleotides read TGTGCCAGCAGTGAAGCCAATAACTATGGCTACACCTTC. It yields the protein CASSEANNYGYTF.

In its sample, this clone was seen a few times. Other DNA sequences in this specimen translate into the identical CDR3. The V gene is TRBV5-1, the J gene TRBJ2-1; 9 bases match TRBD1. V shed 2 bases and J 3 bases; nucleotides not matched to a gene: 3. Germline assignment: CDR1 SGHRS and CDR2 YFSETQ. The CDR3 consists of 15 residues. CDR3 loop: CASSLETGGYNEQFF. In nucleotides, the CDR3 is TGCGCCAGCAGCTTAGAGACAGGGGGCTACAATGAGCAGTTCTTC.

The chain couples TRBV18 to TRBJ2-3; D gene ambiguous. V was trimmed by 1 base and J by 1 base, leaving 12 bases between them. This CDR3 has 16 residues. CDR1 and CDR2 (germline): KGHSH, LQKENI. The chain's CDR3 is CASSPLTSHRTDTQYF. The CDR3 region has the DNA TGTGCCAGCTCACCACTAACCTCCCATCGCACAGATACGCAGTATTTT.